The 4 T cell receptor beta chains listed next were all sequenced from one sample in a study of regulatory T cells in long-lasting Graves disease. Both iRepertoire HTBI primers and Arm-PCR of CDR3 regions were used to build the TCR beta libraries. Via MiXCR, TCRdb re-called the multiplex PCR reads, giving one row per CDR3 protein. Of 440,000 or so distinct CDR3 sequences in the sample, around 17% were seen once. As to time point: newly diagnosed GD, antithyroid drugs for less than 3 months. Extracted RNA from PBMCs served as the source of the TCR library. These data were also reused for a study on T cells in Graves' hyperthyroidism and ophthalmopathy.

The sample was peripheral blood mononuclear cells (PBMCs), taken at new diagnosis, from a patient treated with antithyroid drugs. Receptors originate from a woman in her 30s with Graves disease.

This clonotype was counted at least ten times. This chain links TRBV11-1 with TRBJ2-7; 7 bases are a match to TRBD2. The V gene's germline CDR1 is SGHAT and CDR2 FQDESV (reference sequence). The CDR3 extends over 13 amino acids. V dropped 3 bases and J dropped 7; count of bases not matched to a gene: 6. The CDR3 loop is CASSLAGEYEQYF. The CDR3 nucleotides read TGTGCCAGCAGCTTGGCGGGAGAATATGAGCAGTACTTC.

V is TRBV14 and J is TRBJ2-1; weak D call: TRBD1 (6 bases). This CDR3 has 14 amino acids. Germline V gene sequence: CDR1 SGHDN, CDR2 FVKESK. The V end was cut by 3 bases, the J end by 2 bases, with 8 bases between. In DNA, the CDR3 is TGTGCCAGCAGCCATTGGACAGCCTACAATGAGCAGTTCTTC. Translation: CASSHWTAYNEQFF.

This clonotype was seen a handful of times. The V gene is TRBV5-4, the J gene TRBJ1-2, with D possibly TRBD1 on 6 matching bases. The CDR3 runs to 13 residues. V was pared by 5 bases and J by 4 bases, with 12 bases between. Germline loops: CDR1 SGHNT, CDR2 YYREEE (reference sequence). The CDR3 bases are TGTGCCAGCAGATTACAGGACAGCTATGGCTACACCTTC. Amino acids: CASRLQDSYGYTF.

This clonotype was observed a handful of times. The V call is TRBV7-6, the J call TRBJ2-7; tentative D call: TRBD2 (5 bases). V shed 5 bases and J shed 3 bases, with 11 bases lying between them. The germline V gene has CDR1 SGHVS and CDR2 FNYEAQ. The length of the CDR3 is 13 residues. In DNA form, the CDR3 reads TGTGCCAGCAGCCAAGGACTGGTCTACGAGCAGTACTTC. Protein product: CASSQGLVYEQYF.